This paragraph reports one T cell receptor beta chain. The antigen is undetermined. This specimen comes from a study of OX40 agonist ivuxolimab in advanced cancers. Study overall: Hepatocellular carcinoma, melanoma, renal cell or head and neck cancer was diagnosed in the dose-escalation patients. Partial response was recorded in three patients: one hepatocellular carcinoma and two cutaneous melanoma cases.

TCRdb keeps only in-frame clones here, not all; method: immunoSEQ multiplex PCR. The sample gives roughly 20,000 clones, about 80% of which show up once; roughly 29% is in the top ten. Overall study results and limits: Antigen targets of the expanded peripheral T cells went undetermined.

The sequence was obtained from an adult with an advanced solid tumor such as melanoma, head and neck, liver or kidney cancer. Here the sequenced sample was CD4+ or CD8+ T cells sorted from blood, taken in a trial of the OX40 agonist ivuxolimab.

The CDR3 reads CASSAWEGDYGYTF. The CDR3 DNA follows: TGTGCCAGCAGTGCCTGGGAGGGGGACTATGGCTACACCTTC. V is TRBV27 and J is TRBJ1-2; possibly TRBD1 for D (6 bases). Germline CDR1 and CDR2: MNHEY and SMNVEV (reference sequence). This CDR3 region has 14 residues. Trimming took 5 bases from V and 3 from J, leaving 13 bases between them.